The entry below gives a single T cell receptor (beta chain) sequence along with its context. Its antigen is currently unknown. One junction end disagrees with the germline gene, perhaps due to a read error. The CDR3 sequence is 18 residues long. The germline gives CDR1 SGHDT, CDR2 YYEEEE. These data belong to a study of tumor-infiltrating lymphocytes in primary liver carcinoma. Study-level points and caveats: Overlap between tumor regions exceeded overlap of tumor with adjacent tissue or blood.

Unsorted bulk tissue (roughly 17-34 mg) underwent RNA and DNA co-extraction. TCR beta cDNA was made from around 520 ng total RNA with a constant-region primer. What produced the TCR beta libraries was three nested multiplex PCR rounds using slightly modified ARM-PCR. TRBV1-TRBV30 forward and Cbeta reverse primers drove the first two approximately 10-cycle rounds. TCRdb independently ran MiXCR on the multiplex PCR reads; one entry per CDR3 protein. This table holds 70,000 to 85,000 distinct CDR3 sequences, over 70% found once. The sequence derives from a woman aged 60-70 years with primary liver carcinoma and hepatitis B virus infection. The sample consisted of liver tumor tissue from sampling region 4. Noted subset: tumor region T4, right-lateral pole. The chain is built from TRBV5-6 and TRBJ2-1, with D possibly called TRBD1 or TRBD2 (6 bases each). CDR3: CTSSLPGDTTGSYNEQFF. The CDR3 DNA follows: TGTACCAGCAGCTTGCCGGGGGACACGACGGGCTCCTACAATGAGCAGTTCTTC.